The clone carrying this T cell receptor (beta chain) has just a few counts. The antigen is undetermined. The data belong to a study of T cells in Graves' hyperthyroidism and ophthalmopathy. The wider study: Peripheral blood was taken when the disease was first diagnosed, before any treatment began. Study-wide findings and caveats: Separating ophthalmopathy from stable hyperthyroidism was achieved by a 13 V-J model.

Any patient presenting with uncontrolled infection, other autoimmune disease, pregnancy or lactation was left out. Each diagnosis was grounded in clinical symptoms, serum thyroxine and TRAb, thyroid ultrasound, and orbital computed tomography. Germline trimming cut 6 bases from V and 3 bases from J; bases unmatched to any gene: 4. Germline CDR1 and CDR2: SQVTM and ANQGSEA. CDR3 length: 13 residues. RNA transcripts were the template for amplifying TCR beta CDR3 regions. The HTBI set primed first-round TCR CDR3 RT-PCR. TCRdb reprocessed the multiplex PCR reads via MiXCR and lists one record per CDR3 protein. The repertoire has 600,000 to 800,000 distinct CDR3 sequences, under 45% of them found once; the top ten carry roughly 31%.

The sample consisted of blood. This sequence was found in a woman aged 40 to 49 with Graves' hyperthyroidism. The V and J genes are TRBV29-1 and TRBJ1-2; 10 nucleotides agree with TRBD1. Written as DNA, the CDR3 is TGCAGCGTCTTGACAGGGGGCCACTATGGCTACACCTTC. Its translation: CSVLTGGHYGYTF.